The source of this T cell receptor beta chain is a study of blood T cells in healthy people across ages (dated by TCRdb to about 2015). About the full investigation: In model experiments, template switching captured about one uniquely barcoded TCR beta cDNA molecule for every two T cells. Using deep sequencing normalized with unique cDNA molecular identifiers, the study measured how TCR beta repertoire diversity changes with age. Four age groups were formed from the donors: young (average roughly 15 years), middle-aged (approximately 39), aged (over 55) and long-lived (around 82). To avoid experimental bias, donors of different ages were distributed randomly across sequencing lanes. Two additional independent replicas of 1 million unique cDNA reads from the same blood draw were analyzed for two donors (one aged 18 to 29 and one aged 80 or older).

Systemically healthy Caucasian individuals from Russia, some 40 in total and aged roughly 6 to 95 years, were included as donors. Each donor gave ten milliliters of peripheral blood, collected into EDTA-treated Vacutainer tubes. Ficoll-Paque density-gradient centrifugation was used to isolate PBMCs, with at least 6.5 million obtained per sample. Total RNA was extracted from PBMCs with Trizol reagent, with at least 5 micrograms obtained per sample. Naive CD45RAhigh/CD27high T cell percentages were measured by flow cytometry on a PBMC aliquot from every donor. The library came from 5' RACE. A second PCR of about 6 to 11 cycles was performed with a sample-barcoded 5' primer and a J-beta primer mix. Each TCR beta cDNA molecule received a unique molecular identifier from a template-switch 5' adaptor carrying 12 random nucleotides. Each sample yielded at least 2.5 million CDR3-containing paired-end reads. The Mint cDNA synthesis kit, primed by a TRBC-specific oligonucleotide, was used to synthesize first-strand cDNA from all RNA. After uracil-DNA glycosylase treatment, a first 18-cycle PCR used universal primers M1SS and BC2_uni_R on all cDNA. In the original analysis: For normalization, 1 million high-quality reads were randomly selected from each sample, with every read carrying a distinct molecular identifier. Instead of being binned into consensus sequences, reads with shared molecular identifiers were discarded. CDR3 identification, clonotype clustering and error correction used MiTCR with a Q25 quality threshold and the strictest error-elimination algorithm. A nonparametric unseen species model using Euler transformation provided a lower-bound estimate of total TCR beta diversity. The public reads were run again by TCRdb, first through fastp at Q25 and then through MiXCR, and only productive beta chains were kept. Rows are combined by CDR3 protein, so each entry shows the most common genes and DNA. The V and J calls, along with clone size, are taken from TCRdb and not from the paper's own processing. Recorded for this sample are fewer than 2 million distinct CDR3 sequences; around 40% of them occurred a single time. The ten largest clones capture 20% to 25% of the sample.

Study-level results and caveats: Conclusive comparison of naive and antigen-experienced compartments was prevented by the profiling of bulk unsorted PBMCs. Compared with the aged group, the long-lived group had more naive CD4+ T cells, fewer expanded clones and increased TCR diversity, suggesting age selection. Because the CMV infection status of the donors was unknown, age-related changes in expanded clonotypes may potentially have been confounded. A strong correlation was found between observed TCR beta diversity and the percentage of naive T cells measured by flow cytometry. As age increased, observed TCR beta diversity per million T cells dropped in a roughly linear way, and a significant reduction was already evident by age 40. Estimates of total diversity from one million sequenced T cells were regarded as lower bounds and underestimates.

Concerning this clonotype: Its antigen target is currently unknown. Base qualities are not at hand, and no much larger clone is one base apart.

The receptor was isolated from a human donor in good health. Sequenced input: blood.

The sequenced DNA: TGTGCCAGCAGCCCAGGCTGGGTATACGAGACCCAGTACTTC. Protein translation: CASSPGWVYETQYF. The chain employs TRBV7-2 and TRBJ2-5; there is no confident call for the D gene. Including cysteine and phenylalanine, the CDR3 has 14 amino acids. Of all the DNA, just the CDR3 is kept, 42 bases in frame from base 1. CDR1 SGHTA and CDR2 FQGNSA were looked up in the germline V gene. V loses 5 bases of germline sequence and J loses 5 bases, and the interval between the two ends is 15 bases.